This T cell receptor (beta chain) originates from a study of response to subunit inactivated influenza vaccine. In germline, CDR1 is LGHNA, CDR2 YSLEER. Trimming took 1 base from V and 9 from J; bases not matched to a gene: 5. The CDR3 is made up of 13 amino acids. TCRdb re-called the RT-PCR reads through MiXCR, storing one row per CDR3 protein. The repertoire holds 450,000 to 500,000 distinct CDR3 sequences, with about 10% as singletons. The TCR was taken from a man over 45 who received an inactivated influenza vaccine. The V call is TRBV4-3, the J call TRBJ1-2; 7 bases are a match to TRBD1. The starting material was PBMCs from blood, obtained 35 to 45 days after vaccination. This CDR3 reads CASSQGMDRRYTF. The CDR3 DNA follows: TGCGCCAGCAGCCAAGGGATGGACAGGCGCTACACCTTC.